One sample yielded the 2 T cell receptor beta chains listed below, sequenced in a study of shared clonotypes between healthy human individuals. The protocol was immunoSEQ multiplex PCR, while the TCRdb copy is restricted to in-frame clones and leaves out a portion. In the table there are over 700,000 clones, approximately 72% of which are singletons. Sequencing input: memory CD4+ T cells sorted from blood. Subset specified: CD45RA-negative fraction. These receptors were collected from a woman in her 30s in good health.

A few counts support this clone. The V call is TRBV28, the J call TRBJ2-3, with TRBD1 matching over 7 bases. The germline gives CDR1 MDHEN, CDR2 SYDVKM. This CDR3 is built from 14 residues. The ends lost 5 bases at V and 4 bases at J; junction bases unmatched: 6. CDR3 loop: CASSHPTGPDTQYF. As DNA, the CDR3 is TGTGCCAGCAGTCACCCGACAGGGCCAGATACGCAGTATTTT.

As regards this clone: Other DNA sequences in the same sample also yield this CDR3. V usage is TRBV5-1 and J usage is TRBJ2-7; tentatively, D is TRBD1 or TRBD2 (7 bases each). V was shortened by 4 bases and J by 3 bases, with 11 bases between the two germline ends. Germline V gene lookup returns CDR1 SGHRS and CDR2 YFSETQ. The CDR3 covers 13 residues. CDR3 sequence: CASSSGTVYEQYF. CDR3 DNA sequence: TGCGCCAGCAGCAGCGGGACAGTCTACGAGCAGTACTTC.